The T cell receptor (beta chain) under discussion was sequenced for a study of immune characterization of retroperitoneal liposarcoma. This clonotype was detected ten times or more. Each CDR3 protein gets one entry after TCRdb re-called the PCR reads with MiXCR. This table holds 10,000 to 11,000 distinct CDR3 sequences, over 25% found once. The sequenced sample was blood. This TCR came from a male donor with retroperitoneal liposarcoma.

CDR3 protein: CASISGEEETQYF. DNA of the CDR3: TGTGCCAGTATTAGCGGGGAAGAAGAGACCCAGTACTTC. This chain connects TRBV12-3 or TRBV12-4 to TRBJ2-5, with TRBD2 matching over 8 bases. The CDR3 loop spans 13 amino acids. V shed 9 bases, J shed 3 bases, and the junction held 6 bases outside the gene matches.